A selection of T cell receptor beta chains follows, all from one sample in a study of blood T cell repertoires in COVID-19. Data came from immunoSEQ multiplex PCR; TCRdb stores just in-frame clones and leaves some out. The top ten hold 15% to 18% of the sample, which has approximately 59,000 clones, around 80% seen once. Specimen: peripheral blood. All receptors derive from a man at least 80 years old with acute or convalescent COVID-19. CDR3s include the opening cysteine and the closing phenylalanine or tryptophan. A D gene is named only where the DNA matches it firmly. Part of the rows lack a size; the others show once, few, many or a class for expanded clones.

clone_size: -
d_call: -
j_call: TRBJ2-5
v_call: TRBV3-1/TRBV3-2
cdr3_nt: TGTGCCAGCAGCCCGAGGAAGGGCCAGGGGCAAGAGACCCAGTACTTC
cdr3_aa: CASSPRKGQGQETQYF

clone_size: few
d_call: TRBD2
j_call: TRBJ2-1
v_call: TRBV9
cdr3_nt: TGTGCCAGCAGCGCTTCAGCGGGGGGGCATGAGCAGTTCTTC
cdr3_aa: CASSASAGGHEQFF

clone_size: -
d_call: -
j_call: TRBJ2-2
v_call: TRBV5-6
cdr3_nt: TGTGCCAGCAGCCCGACGGGGGGCGACACCGGGGAGCTGTTTTTT
cdr3_aa: CASSPTGGDTGELFF

clone_size: -
d_call: TRBD2
j_call: TRBJ2-1
v_call: TRBV20-1
cdr3_nt: TGCAGTGCTAGTTATCCGGCTAGCGGGAACAATGAGCAGTTCTTC
cdr3_aa: CSASYPASGNNEQFF

clone_size: -
d_call: TRBD1
j_call: TRBJ1-1
v_call: TRBV28
cdr3_nt: TGTGCCAGCAAGGGGGCAGGGGGGCACACTGAAGCTTTCTTT
cdr3_aa: CASKGAGGHTEAFF

clone_size: -
d_call: TRBD2
j_call: TRBJ2-3
v_call: TRBV29-1
cdr3_nt: TGCAGCGTTGAAGGGCTAGCGGGAGCCGAGCTCGATACGCAGTATTTT
cdr3_aa: CSVEGLAGAELDTQYF

clone_size: -
d_call: TRBD1
j_call: TRBJ1-2
v_call: TRBV29-1
cdr3_nt: TGCAGCGTAGCCACAGGGGCCAAACCTGGCTACACCTTC
cdr3_aa: CSVATGAKPGYTF

clone_size: once
d_call: -
j_call: TRBJ1-1
v_call: TRBV27
cdr3_nt: TGTGCCAGCAGACGCTACCCAAACCCCCTGGTAGCTTTCTTT
cdr3_aa: CASRRYPNPLVAFF

clone_size: once
d_call: -
j_call: TRBJ1-2
v_call: TRBV24-1
cdr3_nt: TGTGCCACCAGTGAAAAGTCAGGAGGAATCTATGGCTACACCTTC
cdr3_aa: CATSEKSGGIYGYTF

clone_size: -
d_call: TRBD1
j_call: TRBJ1-1
v_call: TRBV19
cdr3_nt: TGTGCCAGTACTTTACAGGGGCTAAGTAACACTGAAGCTTTCTTT
cdr3_aa: CASTLQGLSNTEAFF

clone_size: -
d_call: -
j_call: TRBJ1-5
v_call: TRBV11-2
cdr3_nt: TGTGCCAGCAGCGAGACTGCGGCAGATTGGCAGCCCCAGCATTTT
cdr3_aa: CASSETAADWQPQHF

clone_size: -
d_call: TRBD2
j_call: TRBJ2-1
v_call: TRBV7-3
cdr3_nt: TGTGCCAGCAGCCTACTAGCGGGAGCGGGAAATGAGCAGTTCTTC
cdr3_aa: CASSLLAGAGNEQFF

clone_size: -
d_call: -
j_call: TRBJ2-5
v_call: TRBV11-2
cdr3_nt: TGTGCCAGCAGCTTTGGGGCCAGAGAGACCCAGTACTTC
cdr3_aa: CASSFGARETQYF

clone_size: -
d_call: -
j_call: TRBJ1-2
v_call: TRBV18
cdr3_nt: TGTGCCAGCTCACCAGGACAAACAACTAACTATGGCTACACCTTC
cdr3_aa: CASSPGQTTNYGYTF

clone_size: -
d_call: -
j_call: TRBJ2-3
v_call: TRBV24-1
cdr3_nt: TGTGCCACCAGTGATCCCAGAATCACAGATACGCAGTATTTT
cdr3_aa: CATSDPRITDTQYF

clone_size: few
d_call: TRBD2
j_call: TRBJ2-1
v_call: TRBV6-6
cdr3_nt: TGTGCCAGCGGGAGGGAGAATGAGCAGTTCTTC
cdr3_aa: CASGRENEQFF

clone_size: -
d_call: TRBD1
j_call: TRBJ2-7
v_call: TRBV25-1
cdr3_nt: TGTGCCAGCAGGGACAGGGTCTCCTACGAGCAGTACTTC
cdr3_aa: CASRDRVSYEQYF

clone_size: -
d_call: -
j_call: TRBJ1-4
v_call: TRBV5-8
cdr3_nt: TGTGCCAGCAGCAGGGGCCGAACTAATGAAAAACTGTTTTTT
cdr3_aa: CASSRGRTNEKLFF

clone_size: many
d_call: -
j_call: TRBJ2-1
v_call: TRBV4-1
cdr3_nt: TGCGCCAGCAGCTCCAGGGGCGGCTACAATGAGCAGTTCTTC
cdr3_aa: CASSSRGGYNEQFF

clone_size: -
d_call: -
j_call: TRBJ1-3
v_call: TRBV19
cdr3_nt: TGTGCCAGTAGTATTTCGACAGACTCTGGAAACACCATATATTTT
cdr3_aa: CASSISTDSGNTIYF

clone_size: -
d_call: TRBD1
j_call: TRBJ2-5
v_call: TRBV25-1
cdr3_nt: TGTGCCAGCAGTGAATTCGGCGGGACAGGGGAGACCCAGTACTTC
cdr3_aa: CASSEFGGTGETQYF

clone_size: -
d_call: -
j_call: TRBJ2-1
v_call: TRBV9
cdr3_nt: TGTGCCAGCAGCTGGCGGGCGGACTCCTACAATGAGCAGTTCTTC
cdr3_aa: CASSWRADSYNEQFF

clone_size: -
d_call: -
j_call: TRBJ1-2
v_call: TRBV6-2/TRBV6-3
cdr3_nt: TGTGCCAGCAGCCTGACAGGTTATGGCTACACCTTC
cdr3_aa: CASSLTGYGYTF

clone_size: -
d_call: -
j_call: TRBJ2-1
v_call: TRBV9
cdr3_nt: TGTGCCAGCAGCGTAGGCCTCGGGTCCTACAATGAGCAGTTCTTC
cdr3_aa: CASSVGLGSYNEQFF

clone_size: -
d_call: -
j_call: TRBJ1-6
v_call: TRBV9
cdr3_nt: TGTGCCAGCAGCGTCATACAGGGTCCACCCCTCCACTTT
cdr3_aa: CASSVIQGPPLHF

clone_size: once
d_call: TRBD1
j_call: TRBJ1-5
v_call: TRBV6-5
cdr3_nt: TGTGCCAGTACAGGGGGAAGCAATCAGCCCCAGCATTTT
cdr3_aa: CASTGGSNQPQHF

clone_size: -
d_call: -
j_call: TRBJ1-1
v_call: TRBV7-2
cdr3_nt: TGTGCCAGCAGCCCCGCAGGGGATGAAACTGAAGCTTTCTTT
cdr3_aa: CASSPAGDETEAFF

clone_size: once
d_call: -
j_call: TRBJ1-1
v_call: TRBV7-3
cdr3_nt: TGTGCCAGCAGCCGCCAGATGAACACTGAAGCTTTCTTT
cdr3_aa: CASSRQMNTEAFF

clone_size: once
d_call: -
j_call: TRBJ2-3
v_call: TRBV7-3
cdr3_nt: TGTGCCAGCAGCTTAACCGGACTTAGGGCAGATACGCAGTATTTT
cdr3_aa: CASSLTGLRADTQYF

clone_size: -
d_call: -
j_call: TRBJ2-7
v_call: TRBV5-1
cdr3_nt: TGCGCCAGCAGTAATCCCAGTTACGAGCAGTACTTC
cdr3_aa: CASSNPSYEQYF

clone_size: -
d_call: -
j_call: TRBJ1-5
v_call: TRBV2
cdr3_nt: TGTGCCAGCAGCCCCTGGGGGGGAAACAATCAGCCCCAGCATTTT
cdr3_aa: CASSPWGGNNQPQHF

clone_size: -
d_call: -
j_call: TRBJ1-2
v_call: TRBV20-1
cdr3_nt: TGCAGTGCTAGTTCCAGACAGCCCAACTATGGCTACACCTTC
cdr3_aa: CSASSRQPNYGYTF

clone_size: -
d_call: TRBD1
j_call: TRBJ2-1
v_call: TRBV7-7
cdr3_nt: TGTGCTAGCAGCTTAGACAGGGGTAACAATGAGCAGTTCTTC
cdr3_aa: CASSLDRGNNEQFF

clone_size: -
d_call: -
j_call: TRBJ1-1
v_call: TRBV19
cdr3_nt: TGTGCCAGTAGTATTGGCCAGGCGGGGACTGAAGCTTTCTTT
cdr3_aa: CASSIGQAGTEAFF

clone_size: many
d_call: -
j_call: TRBJ1-2
v_call: TRBV6-1
cdr3_nt: TGTGCCAGCAGTGTCTGGAGTCCCCTTTCTAACTATGGCTACACCTTC
cdr3_aa: CASSVWSPLSNYGYTF

clone_size: -
d_call: TRBD1
j_call: TRBJ1-2
v_call: TRBV27
cdr3_nt: TGTGCCAGCAGTCCAAGAGACAGGGGCCCGCTGCAATCCTATGGCTACACCTTC
cdr3_aa: CASSPRDRGPLQSYGYTF

clone_size: -
d_call: -
j_call: TRBJ1-1
v_call: TRBV5-1
cdr3_nt: TGCGCCAGCAGTTTGGGCGAGGCTCGGTCTGAAGCTTTCTTT
cdr3_aa: CASSLGEARSEAFF

clone_size: -
d_call: TRBD1
j_call: TRBJ2-5
v_call: TRBV27
cdr3_nt: TGTGCCAGCAGTCCCTGGACAGGACAGTACCAAGAGACCCAGTACTTC
cdr3_aa: CASSPWTGQYQETQYF

clone_size: -
d_call: TRBD1
j_call: TRBJ2-5
v_call: TRBV7-2
cdr3_nt: TGTGCCAGCAGCCTACAGGGGGCTCGAGAGACCCAGTACTTC
cdr3_aa: CASSLQGARETQYF

clone_size: -
d_call: -
j_call: TRBJ2-5
v_call: TRBV14
cdr3_nt: TGTGCCAGCAGCCAACTTACAGGGCAAGAGACCCAGTACTTC
cdr3_aa: CASSQLTGQETQYF

clone_size: -
d_call: -
j_call: TRBJ1-1
v_call: TRBV18
cdr3_nt: TGTGCCAGCTCTTCGCGCGGAGTGAACACTGAAGCTTTCTTT
cdr3_aa: CASSSRGVNTEAFF

clone_size: -
d_call: -
j_call: TRBJ1-5
v_call: TRBV12-3/TRBV12-4
cdr3_nt: TGTGCCAGCATGGAGGAAGGGAGTCAGCCCCAGCATTTT
cdr3_aa: CASMEEGSQPQHF

clone_size: -
d_call: -
j_call: TRBJ1-1
v_call: TRBV6-5
cdr3_nt: TGTGCCAGCAATCAGGGTCTTCAAAACACTGAAGCTTTCTTT
cdr3_aa: CASNQGLQNTEAFF

clone_size: once
d_call: -
j_call: TRBJ1-1
v_call: TRBV29-1
cdr3_nt: TGCAGCGTTGGGGGCTTGAATTGGGCAGAGAACACTGAAGCTTTCTTT
cdr3_aa: CSVGGLNWAENTEAFF

clone_size: -
d_call: TRBD1
j_call: TRBJ2-2
v_call: TRBV6-5
cdr3_nt: TGTGCCAGCAGTTACTATCAGGGGGCGCGGACCGGGGAGCTGTTTTTT
cdr3_aa: CASSYYQGARTGELFF

clone_size: -
d_call: TRBD2
j_call: TRBJ2-3
v_call: TRBV10-3
cdr3_nt: TGTGCCATCAGTGATACGTTGCTAGCGGGGGGCACAGATACGCAGTATTTT
cdr3_aa: CAISDTLLAGGTDTQYF

clone_size: -
d_call: TRBD2
j_call: TRBJ2-3
v_call: TRBV27
cdr3_nt: TGTGCCAGCAGTTTTAACGGCGGCTTTAGCGGGGGAGATACGCAGTATTTT
cdr3_aa: CASSFNGGFSGGDTQYF

clone_size: -
d_call: -
j_call: TRBJ2-7
v_call: TRBV2
cdr3_nt: TGTGCCAGCAGGCCCCAGAGGGGGATCTTCTACGAGCAGTACTTC
cdr3_aa: CASRPQRGIFYEQYF

clone_size: -
d_call: -
j_call: TRBJ2-2
v_call: TRBV5-1
cdr3_nt: TGCGCCAGCAGCTTGGCCGGAGGGGGCGACACCGGGGAGCTGTTTTTT
cdr3_aa: CASSLAGGGDTGELFF

clone_size: -
d_call: -
j_call: TRBJ2-2
v_call: TRBV18
cdr3_nt: TGTGCCAGCTCACCAAGGCAGGGGTACGCGAACACCGGGGAGCTGTTTTTT
cdr3_aa: CASSPRQGYANTGELFF

clone_size: -
d_call: -
j_call: TRBJ1-3
v_call: TRBV12-3/TRBV12-4
cdr3_nt: TGTGCCAGCAGTTTTTTTCGGGGAAACACCATATATTTT
cdr3_aa: CASSFFRGNTIYF

clone_size: -
d_call: TRBD1
j_call: TRBJ2-5
v_call: TRBV19
cdr3_nt: TGTGCCAGTAGTACCGACAGGGAAGAGACCCAGTACTTC
cdr3_aa: CASSTDREETQYF

clone_size: -
d_call: -
j_call: TRBJ2-7
v_call: TRBV5-1
cdr3_nt: TGCGCCAGCAGCTTGGAGTCTAGCATAGGCGAGCAGTACTTC
cdr3_aa: CASSLESSIGEQYF

clone_size: -
d_call: -
j_call: TRBJ2-7
v_call: TRBV7-6
cdr3_nt: TGTGCCAGCAGCTTAGACAGGAGCCCGTCCTACGAGCAGTACTTC
cdr3_aa: CASSLDRSPSYEQYF

clone_size: -
d_call: -
j_call: TRBJ2-1
v_call: TRBV19
cdr3_nt: TGTGCCAGTAGTATAGGGTCAGGAGGGTACAATGAGCAGTTCTTC
cdr3_aa: CASSIGSGGYNEQFF